This entry describes one TCR beta chain. Here the CDR3 omits its conserved ending phenylalanine or tryptophan, so a read error is the likely source. This sample was taken from a study of shared clonotypes between healthy human individuals. Researchers ran the assay at a deep level. Libraries were prepared by immunoSEQ multiplex PCR; TCRdb keeps only in-frame clonotypes and omits some of them. The sample holds some 470,000 clones; approximately 80% are singletons and the top ten take roughly 13%. Trimming left V 2 bases short and J 0 bases short, with 20 bases between. This CDR3 has 18 residues. Germline V gene lookup returns CDR1 SGHAT and CDR2 FQNNGV.

The chain links TRBV11-2 to TRBJ2-7; D possibly corresponds to TRBD2 (6 bases). The origin of this receptor is a woman aged 40 to 50 in good health. Some clones in this sample may be carry-over from other donors' samples. Sequencing was carried out using PBMCs. CDR3 in DNA: TGTGCCAGCAGCTTAATAAGGGGTGAGGGGACTTACTCCTACGAGCAGTACTCC. Its protein product is CASSLIRGEGTYSYEQYS.